This T cell receptor (beta chain) is drawn from a study of cytotoxic CD8 clonotypes in ibrutinib-treated CLL (dated by TCRdb to the early 2020s). Concerning the study at large: In this cohort, over 14 patients were treatment-naive and roughly ten were relapsed/refractory, while roughly 17 had unmutated IGHV. Every remission and progressive disease sample was obtained while ibrutinib was still being received by the patients. The response samples were drawn at a median of around eleven months into treatment, with a range of roughly 6 to 36 months. Responses were partial in 24 patients and complete in 2; after median approximately 5.5 years follow-up, about 14 stayed in remission and about 12 progressed. Cryopreserved peripheral blood mononuclear cells were collected before treatment, at response, and at either disease progression or sustained remission. Longitudinal samples were obtainable from about 30% of the roughly 90 participants in the trial. On average, each sample yielded some 250,000 productive templates and 85,000 to 95,000 productive rearrangements.

On the study overall, not on this receptor specifically: At baseline, clonality was higher than in age-matched healthy donors and showed a strong correlation with circulating CD8+ T-cell counts. Public clonotypes were rare and either shrank or stayed stable during treatment, and the rise in clonality at ibrutinib response reflected expansion of private clonotypes. An increase in clonality was observed at ibrutinib response, with clonality remaining stable during sustained remission and falling back toward baseline at progression. Sampling times were not matched between sustained-remission and progressing patients, and lymph node repertoires were not studied.

V is shortened by 5 bases, J by 4 bases, and the region joining them spans 17 bases. CDR3 length: 16 amino acids, cysteine to phenylalanine. Solely the CDR3 DNA is kept, with 48 bases framed from the first base. Reading the germline V gene gives CDR1 KGHSH and CDR2 LQKENI. Interpreted using the paper, the time point label stands for: progressive disease on ibrutinib. For TCR beta library preparation, about 2.2 micrograms of genomic DNA were extracted from the cryopreserved PBMCs. Longitudinal blood samples from CLL patients on ibrutinib monotherapy underwent high-throughput TCR beta sequencing. Patients were enrolled in a phase 2 open-label single-center ibrutinib monotherapy trial. This clone came up once. The target of this receptor is not known. Base quality data are lacking; no much larger clone is found one base away. The goal of deep resolution MiSeq sequencing was a depth between 1 in 1 million and 1 in 200,000 T cells, and coverage averaged 10x per clonotype. TCR beta libraries were generated with the immunoSEQ hsTCRB Kit. For the original study's pipeline: The data were analyzed with ImmunoSEQ Analyzer and ImmunoSEQ Data Assistant, and V, D and J gene assignments followed IMGT definitions. Clonality, with values ranging from 0 to 1, was calculated as one minus the normalized Shannon entropy of productive rearrangement frequencies. Only overrepresented clonotypes making up at least 0.05% of each patient's repertoire were included in the public clonotype analysis. Repertoires from roughly 13 age-matched healthy donors in immuneACCESS were used as clonality controls. What TCRdb holds here is the immuneACCESS table cut down to in-frame rearrangements. Part of the clones is not present; checked against another copy, under half of the missing clones reflect an unresolved V gene, and the others are unexplained. For V, J and clone size, that table is used; D and trimming come from the DNA. The sample includes 250,000 to 350,000 clones, with more than 70% observed a single time. About 5.7% of the sample is taken by the ten largest.

Sequences were derived from PBMCs, sampled at disease progression, from a patient treated with ibrutinib. The sequence came from a human donor with chronic lymphocytic leukemia. The V and J segments used are TRBV18 and TRBJ2-2; the D gene assignment is ambiguous. This receptor has the CDR3 CASSKGQAPATGELFF. DNA sequence: TGTGCCAGCTCAAAGGGCCAGGCCCCGGCCACCGGGGAGCTGTTTTTT.